A selection of T cell receptor beta chains follows, all from one sample in a study of cytomegalovirus exposure and HLA in healthy donors. Sequencing was performed with immunoSEQ multiplex PCR; in TCRdb, only in-frame clones are kept and a portion is missing. This table has a few hundred thousand clones, roughly 80% appearing once. The sample consisted of PBMCs. These receptors were obtained from a man between 25 and 39 years old in good health and CMV-seronegative. CDR3s include the opening cysteine and the closing phenylalanine or tryptophan. Fields, in order: CDR3 protein, CDR3 DNA, J gene, clone size, D gene, V gene, CDR3 length. The D gene is left open where the match is weak. Not every row has a clone size; where given, it reads once, few, many or a size class.

CDR3 protein: CASSSSQGSGNTIYF
CDR3 DNA: TGTGCCAGCAGTTCCTCACAGGGGTCTGGAAACACCATATATTTT
J gene: TRBJ1-3
clone size: .
D gene: TRBD1
V gene: TRBV28
CDR3 length: 15

CDR3 protein: CASRITGGGTEAFF
CDR3 DNA: TGCGCCAGCAGGATTACGGGGGGCGGCACTGAAGCTTTCTTT
J gene: TRBJ1-1
clone size: .
D gene: .
V gene: TRBV5-1
CDR3 length: 14

CDR3 protein: CATEGLRYTEAFF
CDR3 DNA: TGTGCCACCGAGGGACTGCGGTACACTGAAGCTTTCTTT
J gene: TRBJ1-1
clone size: .
D gene: .
V gene: TRBV19
CDR3 length: 13

CDR3 protein: CASSVLAGGATGTDTQYF
CDR3 DNA: TGTGCCAGCAGCGTACTAGCGGGGGGGGCCACGGGCACAGATACGCAGTATTTT
J gene: TRBJ2-3
clone size: .
D gene: TRBD2
V gene: TRBV9
CDR3 length: 18

CDR3 protein: CASSYSSVTDTQYF
CDR3 DNA: TGTGCCAGCAGTTACTCGAGCGTCACAGATACGCAGTATTTT
J gene: TRBJ2-3
clone size: .
D gene: .
V gene: TRBV6-6
CDR3 length: 14

CDR3 protein: CASSLMAGGNIQYF
CDR3 DNA: TGTGCCAGCAGCTTGATGGCAGGGGGAAACATTCAGTACTTC
J gene: TRBJ2-4
clone size: .
D gene: TRBD1
V gene: TRBV5-4
CDR3 length: 14

CDR3 protein: CASSLLSNYGYTF
CDR3 DNA: TGTGCCAGCAGTTTATTATCGAACTATGGCTACACCTTC
J gene: TRBJ1-2
clone size: .
D gene: .
V gene: TRBV28
CDR3 length: 13

CDR3 protein: CASSDDPSGYIYEQYF
CDR3 DNA: TGTGCCAGCAGTGATGACCCTAGCGGGTATATCTACGAGCAGTACTTC
J gene: TRBJ2-7
clone size: few
D gene: TRBD2
V gene: TRBV2
CDR3 length: 16

CDR3 protein: CASSIGGGYNEQFF
CDR3 DNA: TGCGCCAGCAGTATTGGGGGGGGATACAATGAGCAGTTCTTC
J gene: TRBJ2-1
clone size: .
D gene: TRBD2
V gene: TRBV5-1
CDR3 length: 14

CDR3 protein: CASSQGQGETQYF
CDR3 DNA: TGTGCCAGCTCTCAAGGACAGGGAGAGACCCAGTACTTC
J gene: TRBJ2-5
clone size: .
D gene: TRBD1
V gene: TRBV18
CDR3 length: 13

CDR3 protein: CASSSYITGTGGGYTF
CDR3 DNA: TGTGCCAGCAGCTCCTATATAACCGGGACAGGCGGTGGCTACACCTTC
J gene: TRBJ1-2
clone size: .
D gene: TRBD1
V gene: TRBV5-4
CDR3 length: 16

CDR3 protein: CASRGTGSSYNSPLHF
CDR3 DNA: TGTGCCAGCCGCGGGACGGGAAGCTCCTATAATTCACCCCTCCACTTT
J gene: TRBJ1-6
clone size: .
D gene: .
V gene: TRBV6-6
CDR3 length: 16

CDR3 protein: CASSFTTDTQYF
CDR3 DNA: TGTGCCAGCAGTTTCACTACAGATACGCAGTATTTT
J gene: TRBJ2-3
clone size: .
D gene: .
V gene: TRBV28
CDR3 length: 12

CDR3 protein: CASSYYGQGNTEAFF
CDR3 DNA: TGTGCCAGCAGTTACTATGGACAGGGGAACACTGAAGCTTTCTTT
J gene: TRBJ1-1
clone size: .
D gene: TRBD1
V gene: TRBV6-5
CDR3 length: 15

CDR3 protein: CASSYGLGYTF
CDR3 DNA: TGTGCCAGCAGTTACGGACTTGGCTACACCTTC
J gene: TRBJ1-2
clone size: .
D gene: .
V gene: TRBV6-5
CDR3 length: 11

CDR3 protein: CASSRFVESYEQYF
CDR3 DNA: TGTGCCAGCAGTCGATTCGTCGAGTCCTACGAGCAGTACTTC
J gene: TRBJ2-7
clone size: .
D gene: .
V gene: TRBV6-5
CDR3 length: 14

CDR3 protein: CASSYTSSYEQYF
CDR3 DNA: TGTGCCAGCAGTTATACGAGCTCCTACGAGCAGTACTTC
J gene: TRBJ2-7
clone size: few
D gene: .
V gene: TRBV2
CDR3 length: 13

CDR3 protein: CASSQVAGEQFF
CDR3 DNA: TGTGCCAGCAGCCAGGTAGCCGGTGAGCAGTTCTTC
J gene: TRBJ2-1
clone size: once
D gene: .
V gene: TRBV4-2
CDR3 length: 12

CDR3 protein: CASSFPGGTEAFF
CDR3 DNA: TGTGCCAGTAGTTTTCCAGGGGGCACTGAAGCTTTCTTT
J gene: TRBJ1-1
clone size: .
D gene: TRBD1
V gene: TRBV19
CDR3 length: 13

CDR3 protein: CASSQDPPLEAGGPDTQYF
CDR3 DNA: TGCGCCAGCAGCCAAGACCCCCCTTTGGAGGCGGGGGGGCCAGATACGCAGTATTTT
J gene: TRBJ2-3
clone size: .
D gene: TRBD2
V gene: TRBV4-1
CDR3 length: 19

CDR3 protein: CASSLQADYEQYF
CDR3 DNA: TGTGCCAGCAGCTTACAGGCTGATTACGAGCAGTACTTC
J gene: TRBJ2-7
clone size: .
D gene: .
V gene: TRBV11-3
CDR3 length: 13

CDR3 protein: CASSSQGASTDTQYF
CDR3 DNA: TGTGCCAGCAGCTCGCAGGGGGCGAGCACAGATACGCAGTATTTT
J gene: TRBJ2-3
clone size: .
D gene: TRBD1
V gene: TRBV11-2
CDR3 length: 15